This T cell receptor (beta chain) was sequenced for a study of CXCR3-negative and CXCR3-positive naive CD8 T cells. Findings and caveats of the study: TRB CDR3s were more hydrophobic in CXCR3-positive than in CXCR3-negative naive cells.

UMI-labeled 5' RACE TRB cDNA libraries were prepared from the cells. TCRdb reprocessed the 5' RACE reads, with one entry per CDR3 protein and no DNA. The listing contains some 150,000 distinct CDR3 sequences. This CDR3 is 17 amino acids long. Germline V lookup: CDR1 SGHRS, CDR2 YFSETQ. Concerning this clonotype: Its target is not known.

The source is a human donor in good health. Some clones in this sample may be carry-over from other donors' samples. Sequenced sample: naive CXCR3+ CD8+ T cells from blood. Subset meaning: CD45RO-CCR7+CD27+CD95- naive CD8+ T cells expressing CXCR3 (TNR3+). V and J are TRBV5-1 and TRBJ2-1. CDR3 amino acids: CASSLVSGARSYNEQFF.